The 25 T cell receptor beta chains reported below all come from one sample, sequenced in a study of T cell responses to AZD1222 COVID-19 vaccine. The method was immunoSEQ multiplex PCR; TCRdb's version includes in-frame clones alone and lacks a portion of them. The data contain more than 100,000 clones, around 87% of them singletons. Sequences were derived from peripheral blood, sampled on day 0 of AZD1222 vaccination. The receptors derive from an adult in good health.

V is TRBV5-4 and J is TRBJ2-7; perhaps TRBD1 as D (6 bases). CDR1 SGHNT and CDR2 YYREEE come from the germline V gene (reference sequence). The V end lost 6 bases, the J end lost 6 bases, and 22 bases lay between the germline ends. The CDR3 runs to 15 residues. The CDR3 DNA is TGTGCCAGCACTTTACAGGGTTTTCCTTCTCGCGAGCAGTACTTC. Encoded protein: CASTLQGFPSREQYF.

V usage is TRBV12-3 or TRBV12-4 and J usage is TRBJ2-7; D may be TRBD1 (6 bases). The CDR3 contains 13 residues. Trimming took 5 bases from V and 7 from J, leaving 15 bases between them. The CDR3 sequence: CASSADRSREQYF. CDR3 DNA sequence: TGTGCCAGCAGTGCGGACAGATCTCGAGAGCAGTACTTC.

The V gene is TRBV18, the J gene TRBJ1-4; D is possibly TRBD1 (6 bases). Looked up from germline, CDR1 is KGHSH and CDR2 is LQKENI. Deletions cut 3 bases from V and 0 bases from J, with 17 bases between. The CDR3 is 18 amino acids. This CDR3 is CASSPFNTGTSTNEKLFF. The CDR3 DNA is TGTGCCAGCTCACCCTTTAACACAGGGACCTCAACTAATGAAAAACTGTTTTTT.

This chain joins TRBV15 and TRBJ2-7; 9 bases align to TRBD1. CDR1 is LNHNV and CDR2 is YYDKDF in the germline V gene (reference sequence). This CDR3 is built from 14 residues. The trim removed 4 bases at V and 2 bases at J, leaving 3 bases unmatched. The CDR3 loop reads CATSMDRGTYEQYF. The CDR3 coding sequence is TGTGCCACCAGCATGGACAGGGGTACCTACGAGCAGTACTTC.

CDR3 DNA: TGTGCCAGCAGTTCCAGGCGGGACAGGGTCCGGAATGAGCAGTTCTTC. It translates to CASSSRRDRVRNEQFF. V and J are TRBV6-2 or TRBV6-3 and TRBJ2-1; TRBD1 matches at 9 bases. Germline CDR1 and CDR2: MNHEY and SVGEGT. The CDR3 consists of 16 residues. Unmatched junction bases numbered 11, after V lost 4 bases and J lost 7 bases.

This rearrangement joins TRBV9 to TRBJ1-5; the D is unclear. Germline V CDR1 and CDR2: SGDLS, YYNGEE. The CDR3 loop spans 13 amino acids. V lost 0 bases to trimming and J lost 4 bases, with 5 bases between them. Here the CDR3 reads CASSVEWNQPQHF. CDR3 coding DNA: TGTGCCAGCAGCGTAGAGTGGAATCAGCCCCAGCATTTT.

The rearrangement joins TRBV2 to TRBJ2-2; 8 nucleotides line up with TRBD2. The J segment lost 3 bases and the V segment lost 10 bases, leaving 10 bases of the junction unmatched. The CDR3 runs 15 residues. In germline, CDR1 is SNHLY, CDR2 FYNNEI. Here the CDR3 DNA reads TGTGCCACCCTCCGGGGGGGTTCGGACACCGGGGAGCTGTTTTTT. Encoded protein: CATLRGGSDTGELFF.

This rearrangement joins TRBV2 to TRBJ1-1; no clear D gene. This CDR3 comprises 11 residues. CDR1 and CDR2 (germline): SNHLY, FYNNEI. V lost 3 bases to trimming and J lost 10 bases, with 9 bases between them. The CDR3 loop reads CASSDVPGAFF. The DNA for the CDR3 is TGTGCCAGCAGTGACGTACCAGGAGCTTTCTTT. The complete variable domain, with remaining parts taken from reference TRBV2 and TRBJ1-1, reads EPEVTQTPSHQVTQMGQEVILRCVPISNHLYFYWYRQILGQKVEFLVSFYNNEISEKSEIFDDQFSVERPDGSNFTLKIRSTKLEDSAMYFCASSDVPGAFFGQGTRLTVV.

This chain links TRBV6-6 with TRBJ1-2; TRBD1 matches 7 bases. Germline CDR1 is MNHNY and CDR2 is SVGAGI (reference sequence). With 0 bases clipped from V and 7 bases from J, the junction kept 8 bases outside the gene matches. This CDR3 is 15 amino acids long. The CDR3 DNA sequence: TGTGCCAGCAGTTACTCGACAGGGAAGGGGGCTGGCTACACCTTC. It encodes CASSYSTGKGAGYTF.

This chain links TRBV12-2 with TRBJ2-1; TRBD2 is taken as the D call from the table, unchecked against the DNA. TRBV12-2 is described as a pseudogene. This CDR3 comprises 18 residues. The CDR3 is CASRPGTSGGRRYNEQFF. The CDR3 DNA reads TGTGCAAGTCGCCCCGGGACTAGCGGGGGAAGAAGGTACAATGAGCAGTTCTTC.

CDR3 in DNA: TGTGCCAGCAGCTCCACAGACAGGGGTCCTAACTATGGCTACACCTTC. Translated, it gives CASSSTDRGPNYGYTF. The rearrangement links TRBV7-9 to TRBJ1-2, with 8 bases that match TRBD1. In germline, CDR1 is SEHNR, CDR2 FQNEAQ (reference sequence). The CDR3 length is 16 residues. The V gene end was trimmed by 4 bases and the J gene end by 0 bases; junction bases not matched to a gene: 7. Looking up the rest from reference TRBV7-9 and TRBJ1-2 gives the full variable domain: DTGVSQNPRHKITKRGQNVTFRCDPISEHNRLYWYRQTLGQGPEFLTYFQNEAQLEKSRLLSDRFSAERPKGSFSTLEIQRTEQGDSAMYLCASSSTDRGPNYGYTFGSGTRLTVV.

The V gene is TRBV7-3, the J gene TRBJ2-1; a possible D gene is TRBD1 (5 bases). Germline assignment: CDR1 SGHTA and CDR2 FQGTGA. Trimming pared 5 bases from V and 7 bases from J, leaving 21 bases between. The CDR3 is 16 amino acids. The CDR3: CASSQLGGKGWNEQFF. The CDR3 DNA sequence: TGTGCCAGCAGCCAATTGGGTGGTAAGGGGTGGAATGAGCAGTTCTTC.

This CDR3 reads CASGLGGLGGDEQFF. The DNA of the CDR3 is TGTGCTAGTGGTTTGGGCGGACTAGGGGGCGATGAGCAGTTCTTC. The chain recombines TRBV12-5 with TRBJ2-1; D possibly matches TRBD1 or TRBD2 (7 bases each). The CDR3 is 15 amino acids. The ends were cut back, 1 base at V and 8 bases at J, with 15 bases in the middle. Germline V lookup: CDR1 LGHNT, CDR2 FRNRAP.

The V and J genes are TRBV2 and TRBJ2-3; tentative D call: TRBD2 (6 bases). Between the trimmed V and J ends, which lost 8 bases and 4 bases, there was a span of 16 bases. Per germline, CDR1 SNHLY and CDR2 FYNNEI. This CDR3 has 14 amino acids. The CDR3 coding sequence is TGTGCCAGCCTTAGACTAGTCTCGGCAGATACGCAGTATTTT. Its protein product is CASLRLVSADTQYF.

This clone was recorded a few times. The J gene is TRBJ1-2, the V gene TRBV21-1; the table assigns TRBD1, which was not confirmed against the DNA. TRBV21-1 is designated a pseudogene. The CDR3 covers 17 residues. CDR3 sequence (DNA): TGTGCCAGCAAACGACCCGACAGCCCCAACACTGTCTATGGCTACACCTTC. It encodes CASKRPDSPNTVYGYTF.

V is TRBV15 and J is TRBJ2-3; 10 bases are a match to TRBD2. The CDR3 has 17 residues. Germline V gives CDR1 LNHNV, CDR2 YYDKDF (reference sequence). V was clipped by 2 bases and J by 2 bases; unmatched bases: 7. The CDR3 sequence is CATSRLPTSGDTDTQYF. The CDR3 nucleotides read TGTGCCACCAGCAGATTACCTACTAGCGGGGACACAGATACGCAGTATTTT.

The genes are TRBV6-5 and TRBJ2-5; TRBD1 aligns across 7 bases. The CDR3 is made up of 15 amino acids. The V gene's germline CDR1 is MNHEY and CDR2 SVGAGI. Trimming took 4 bases from V and 5 from J; bases not matched to a gene: 10. CDR3 nucleotide sequence: TGTGCCAGCAGTTTATCGACAGGGTTAAAGGAGACCCAGTACTTC. This sequence encodes CASSLSTGLKETQYF.

V and J are TRBV7-3 and TRBJ2-7, with D tentatively TRBD1 (7 bases). The CDR3 has 14 residues. Trimming stripped 5 bases from V and 3 bases from J, with 14 bases between. In germline, CDR1 is SGHTA, CDR2 FQGTGA. The CDR3 DNA reads as TGTGCCAGCAGCCGGGGGACAGATGGCTACGAGCAGTACTTC. This sequence encodes CASSRGTDGYEQYF.

The chain has TRBV6-5 and TRBJ1-2; TRBD1 matches 8 bases. With 0 bases clipped from V and 5 bases from J, the junction kept 8 bases outside the gene matches. This CDR3 region has 16 residues. In germline, CDR1 is MNHEY, CDR2 SVGAGI. CDR3 residues: CASSYSSHTGGYGYTF. The CDR3 nucleotides are TGTGCCAGCAGTTACTCCTCACACACAGGGGGGTATGGCTACACCTTC.

The V gene is TRBV25-1, the J gene TRBJ2-2; 7 nucleotides agree with TRBD1. With V trimmed by 0 bases and J by 4 bases, 8 bases remained unmatched. CDR3 length equals 17 residues. Germline assignment: CDR1 MGHDK and CDR2 SYGVNS. The CDR3 spells CASSEYKGTAGTGELFF. DNA of the CDR3: TGTGCCAGCAGTGAATACAAGGGGACAGCCGGCACCGGGGAGCTGTTTTTT.

The chain has TRBV6-5 and TRBJ1-5, with a weak D call TRBD1 (6 bases). The V gene's germline CDR1 is MNHEY and CDR2 SVGAGI. V gave up 7 bases and J gave up 0 bases, with 7 bases separating them. This CDR3 region has 13 residues. Written as DNA, the CDR3 is TGTGCCAGCACAGGGGATAGCAATCAGCCCCAGCATTTT. Protein sequence: CASTGDSNQPQHF.

This clone was observed once. The chain has TRBV5-6 and TRBJ1-6; D gene unclear. The CDR3 spans 17 residues. V dropped 2 bases and J dropped 0 bases, with 12 bases sitting between them. Germline V gene sequence: CDR1 SGHDT, CDR2 YYEEEE. CDR3 coding DNA: TGTGCCAGCAGCTTCCGGGGATTAAGCTCCTATAATTCACCCCTCCACTTT. Protein product: CASSFRGLSSYNSPLHF.

This clone showed up just a few times. The J gene is TRBJ2-1, the V gene TRBV11-2, with D maybe TRBD2 (6 bases). Germline assignment: CDR1 SGHAT and CDR2 FQNNGV. The CDR3 is 13 amino acids. V lost 5 bases and J lost 3, with 8 bases in between. The CDR3 nucleotides read TGTGCCAGCAGCCCGGGGGACTACAATGAGCAGTTCTTC. Translating it yields CASSPGDYNEQFF.

This clone was picked up a small number of times. V is TRBV18 and J is TRBJ1-5, with D possibly TRBD1 on 6 matching bases. The germline V and J ends were trimmed by 3 bases and 4 bases, with 16 bases remaining between them. This CDR3 spans 16 amino acids. From germline, CDR1 is KGHSH and CDR2 LQKENI. CDR3 bases: TGTGCCAGCTCACCTGTACCGGGACACGGAAATCAGCCCCAGCATTTT. Translated: CASSPVPGHGNQPQHF.

This clone was seen only once. V is TRBV6-5 and J is TRBJ1-1, with D uncertain. Germline V gene lookup returns CDR1 MNHEY and CDR2 SVGAGI. V lost 6 bases, J lost 7 bases, and 6 bases lay in between. This CDR3 has 10 amino acids. As DNA, the CDR3 is TGTGCCAGCAGGCACAGTGAAGCTTTCTTT. Protein product: CASRHSEAFF.